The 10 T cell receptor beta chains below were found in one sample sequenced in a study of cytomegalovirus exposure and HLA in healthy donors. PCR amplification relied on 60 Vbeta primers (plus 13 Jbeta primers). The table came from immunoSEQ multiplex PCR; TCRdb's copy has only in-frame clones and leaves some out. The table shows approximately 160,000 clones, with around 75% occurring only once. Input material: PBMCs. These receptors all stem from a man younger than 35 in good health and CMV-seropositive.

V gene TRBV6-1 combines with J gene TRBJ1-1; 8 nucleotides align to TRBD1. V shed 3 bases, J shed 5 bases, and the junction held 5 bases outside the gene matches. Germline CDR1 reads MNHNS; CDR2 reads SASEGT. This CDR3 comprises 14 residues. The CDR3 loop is CASSEPGGGTEAFF. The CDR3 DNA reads TGTGCCAGCAGTGAGCCAGGGGGCGGGACTGAAGCTTTCTTT.

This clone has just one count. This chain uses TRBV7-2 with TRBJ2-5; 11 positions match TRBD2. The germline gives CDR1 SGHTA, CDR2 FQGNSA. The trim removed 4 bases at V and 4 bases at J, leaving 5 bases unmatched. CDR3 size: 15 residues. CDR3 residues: CASSSVAGGTETQYF. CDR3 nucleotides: TGTGCCAGCAGCTCAGTAGCGGGGGGGACAGAGACCCAGTACTTC.

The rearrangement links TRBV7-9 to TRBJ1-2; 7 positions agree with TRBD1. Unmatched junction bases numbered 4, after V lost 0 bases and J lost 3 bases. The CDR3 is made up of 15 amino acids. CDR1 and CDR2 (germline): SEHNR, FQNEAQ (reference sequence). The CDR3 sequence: CASSLADRDHYGYTF. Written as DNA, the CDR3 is TGTGCCAGCAGCTTAGCCGACAGGGACCACTATGGCTACACCTTC.

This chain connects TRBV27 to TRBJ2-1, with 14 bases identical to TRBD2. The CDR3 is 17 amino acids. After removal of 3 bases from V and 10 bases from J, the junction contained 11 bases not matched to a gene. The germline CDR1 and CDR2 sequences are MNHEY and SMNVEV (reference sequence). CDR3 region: CASSLRTGTSGSREQFF. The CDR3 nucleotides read TGTGCCAGCAGTTTGAGAACAGGGACTAGCGGGAGCCGCGAGCAGTTCTTC.

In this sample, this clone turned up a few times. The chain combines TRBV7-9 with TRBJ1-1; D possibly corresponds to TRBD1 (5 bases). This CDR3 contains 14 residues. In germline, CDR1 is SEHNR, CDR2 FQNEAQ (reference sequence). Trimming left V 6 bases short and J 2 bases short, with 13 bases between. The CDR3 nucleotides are TGTGCCAGCAGGCGGGACCGAATAAACACTGAAGCTTTCTTT. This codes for CASRRDRINTEAFF.

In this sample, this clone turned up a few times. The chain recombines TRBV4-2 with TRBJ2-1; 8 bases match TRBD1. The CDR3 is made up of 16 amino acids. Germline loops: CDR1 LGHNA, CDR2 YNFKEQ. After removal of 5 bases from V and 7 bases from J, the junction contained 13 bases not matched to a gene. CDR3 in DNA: TGTGCCAGCAGCTCTACTCCGGGACAGGAGGGGAATGAGCAGTTCTTC. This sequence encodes CASSSTPGQEGNEQFF.

CDR3 protein: CASSQPGLAGETQYF. As DNA, the CDR3 is TGCGCCAGCAGCCAACCCGGACTAGCGGGAGAGACCCAGTACTTC. V and J are TRBV4-1 and TRBJ2-5; 11 bases are shared with TRBD2. The CDR3 has 15 residues. Per the germline V gene, CDR1 is MGHRA and CDR2 is YSYEKL. With 2 bases clipped from V and 4 bases from J, the junction kept 3 bases outside the gene matches.

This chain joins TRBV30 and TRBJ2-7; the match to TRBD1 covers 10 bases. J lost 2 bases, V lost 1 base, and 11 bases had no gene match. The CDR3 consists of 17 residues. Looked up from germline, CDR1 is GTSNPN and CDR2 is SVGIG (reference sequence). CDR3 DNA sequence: TGTGCCTGGAGTGCCCGATCCGGGACAGGGGTCGCCTACGAGCAGTACGTC. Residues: CAWSARSGTGVAYEQYV.

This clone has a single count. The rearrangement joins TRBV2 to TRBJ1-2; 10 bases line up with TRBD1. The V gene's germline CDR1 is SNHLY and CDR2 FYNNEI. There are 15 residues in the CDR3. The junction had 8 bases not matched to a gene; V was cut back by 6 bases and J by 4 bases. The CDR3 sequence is CASSEGQGMFYGYTF. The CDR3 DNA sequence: TGTGCCAGCAGCGAGGGACAGGGGATGTTCTATGGCTACACCTTC.

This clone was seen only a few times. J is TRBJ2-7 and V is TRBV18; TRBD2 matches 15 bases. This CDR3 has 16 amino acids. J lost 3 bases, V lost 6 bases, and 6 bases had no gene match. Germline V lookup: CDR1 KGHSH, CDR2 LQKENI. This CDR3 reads CASSLGLAGGNYEQYV. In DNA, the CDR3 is TGTGCCAGCTCGCTCGGACTAGCGGGGGGGAACTACGAGCAGTACGTC.